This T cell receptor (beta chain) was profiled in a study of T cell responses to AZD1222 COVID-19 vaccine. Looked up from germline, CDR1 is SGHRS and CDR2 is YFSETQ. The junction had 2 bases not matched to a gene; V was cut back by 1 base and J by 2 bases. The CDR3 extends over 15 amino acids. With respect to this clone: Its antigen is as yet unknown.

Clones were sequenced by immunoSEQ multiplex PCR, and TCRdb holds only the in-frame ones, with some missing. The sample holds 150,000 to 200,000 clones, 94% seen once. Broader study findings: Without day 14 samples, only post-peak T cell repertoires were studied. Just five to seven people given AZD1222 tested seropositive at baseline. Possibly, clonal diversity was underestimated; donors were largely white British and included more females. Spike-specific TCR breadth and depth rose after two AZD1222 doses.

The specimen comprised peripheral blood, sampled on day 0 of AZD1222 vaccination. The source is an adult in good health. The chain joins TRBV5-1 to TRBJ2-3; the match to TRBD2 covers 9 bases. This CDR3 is CASSLPSGTTDTQYF. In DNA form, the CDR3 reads TGCGCCAGCAGCTTGCCTAGCGGGACCACAGATACGCAGTATTTT.